The rows below give T cell receptor beta chains drawn from one sample of a study of CD8+ T cells in alopecia areata. Here immunoSEQ multiplex PCR was the method, and the copy in TCRdb shows in-frame clones only, minus some. The sample consists of about 150,000 clones, more than 75% of them appearing once. Sequences were derived from CD8+ T cells sorted from blood, sampled at week 0. All receptors derive from a human donor with alopecia areata. Both conserved end residues are part of each CDR3. D genes are given only for firm matches. Clone size is given for some rows only: seen once, a few or many times, or a class if the clone is expanded.

CDR3 DNA,CDR3 protein,V gene,D gene,clone size,J gene
TGTGCCAGCAGCTTAGGAGTCGTTAGCCCACGCTCCTACAATGAGCAGTTCTTC,CASSLGVVSPRSYNEQFF,TRBV11-2,-,-,TRBJ2-1
TGTGCCAGCAGTTTGTCGCCCTACACCGGGGAGCTGTTTTTT,CASSLSPYTGELFF,TRBV27,-,-,TRBJ2-2
TGTGCCAGCAGCCAAGAACTAGCGGGAGGGAACACCGGGGAGCTGTTTTTT,CASSQELAGGNTGELFF,TRBV4-2,TRBD2,once,TRBJ2-2
TGCAGCGTTAACAGGATTCCTTTAGCCAAAAACATTCAGTACTTC,CSVNRIPLAKNIQYF,TRBV29-1,-,-,TRBJ2-4
TGCGCCAGCAGCCAAGTGGGTAGCGGGAGTATTAATGAGCAGTTCTTC,CASSQVGSGSINEQFF,TRBV4-1,TRBD2,-,TRBJ2-1
TGTGCCAGTAGTCCCGAAGGAAACACCATATATTTT,CASSPEGNTIYF,TRBV19,-,-,TRBJ1-3
TGCGCCAGCAGCTTGGCAGGCGGCGAGCAGTACTTC,CASSLAGGEQYF,TRBV5-1,-,-,TRBJ2-7
TGTGCCAGCAGCTTAGATACCTGGGGCGGCACAGATACGCAGTATTTT,CASSLDTWGGTDTQYF,TRBV11-2,-,-,TRBJ2-3
TGTGCCAGCAGCTTAGCGGGGAGCTCCTACAATGAGCAGTTCTTC,CASSLAGSSYNEQFF,TRBV27,TRBD2,few,TRBJ2-1
TGTGCCAGCAGCCTGGGGGGGAACACTGAAGCTTTCTTT,CASSLGGNTEAFF,TRBV4-2,-,-,TRBJ1-1
TGTGCCAGTAGTATAGATGGACTAGCGGGACGTCGATACGAGCAGTACTTC,CASSIDGLAGRRYEQYF,TRBV19,TRBD2,-,TRBJ2-7
TGTGCCAGTAGTATCGTATCCGCAGCCAACTATGGCTACACCTTC,CASSIVSAANYGYTF,TRBV19,-,once,TRBJ1-2
TGTGCCAGCAGCTTAGGGTATCTATCAGCGGGAGGGTGTAATGAGCAGTTCTTC,CASSLGYLSAGGCNEQFF,TRBV11-3,TRBD2,-,TRBJ2-1
TGCAGCGTCTTAGACAGGGGGGCAAAGACCCAGTACTTC,CSVLDRGAKTQYF,TRBV29-1,TRBD1,-,TRBJ2-5
TGTGCCAGCAGCCATACTAGCTTAGATACGCAGTATTTT,CASSHTSLDTQYF,TRBV7-9,-,-,TRBJ2-3
TGTGCCAGCAGCCTCGGTACTAGCGGGGTCAAAAACATTCAGTACTTC,CASSLGTSGVKNIQYF,TRBV7-9,TRBD2,-,TRBJ2-4
TGTGCCTGGGATAGAGGGACAGGCTACTACGAGCAGTACTTC,CAWDRGTGYYEQYF,TRBV30,TRBD1,-,TRBJ2-7
TGTGCCAGTGGAGGGGAAACTAGCGGGGGATCCTACGAGCAGTACTTC,CASGGETSGGSYEQYF,TRBV27,TRBD2,-,TRBJ2-7
TGTGCCAGCAGCTCCACCGGGACAGGCGTCCTTGCAACTAATGAAAAACTGTTTTTT,CASSSTGTGVLATNEKLFF,TRBV7-9,TRBD1,-,TRBJ1-4
TGCAGCGTGGGGGGACAGGGAAGATCCTACGAGCAGTACTTC,CSVGGQGRSYEQYF,TRBV29-1,TRBD1,-,TRBJ2-7
TGTGCCAGCAGCGCGGGGACTAGCGGGGCCACAGATACGCAGTATTTT,CASSAGTSGATDTQYF,TRBV9,TRBD2,-,TRBJ2-3
TGCGCCAGCAGTCAATCCCCGAACTATAGCAATCAGCCCCAGCATTTT,CASSQSPNYSNQPQHF,TRBV23-1,-,once,TRBJ1-5
TGTGCCAGTAGTATAGGGGGGGCATTTGAAGCTTTCTTT,CASSIGGAFEAFF,TRBV19,-,-,TRBJ1-1
TGTGCCAGCAGTTTTTCCAGGGATATGAACACTGAAGCTTTCTTT,CASSFSRDMNTEAFF,TRBV2,-,-,TRBJ1-1
TGCGCCAGCAGCCAAGATCACAACACCATATATTTT,CASSQDHNTIYF,TRBV4-1,-,-,TRBJ1-3
TGCGCCAGCAGCCATCCGGGACTAGCGTCAAATGAGCAGTTCTTC,CASSHPGLASNEQFF,TRBV4-1,TRBD2,-,TRBJ2-1
TGTGCCATGAAAGGGGGGGCGACCTACAATGAGCAGTTCTTC,CAMKGGATYNEQFF,TRBV10-3,-,-,TRBJ2-1
TGCGCCAGCAGCTTTCAAGTCAGCACAGATACGCAGTATTTT,CASSFQVSTDTQYF,TRBV5-1,-,-,TRBJ2-3
TGTGCCAGCAGCTTATGGGACTACTCCTACGAGCAGTACTTC,CASSLWDYSYEQYF,TRBV7-2,TRBD2,-,TRBJ2-7
TGTGCCAGCAGTTATACTAGCGGGAGTTCCCACGAGCAGTACTTC,CASSYTSGSSHEQYF,TRBV27,TRBD2,-,TRBJ2-7